The clone carrying this T cell receptor beta chain came up many times. The antigen is not known. TCRdb processed the reads anew with MiXCR; each CDR3 protein has one entry. The sample has about 900,000 distinct CDR3 sequences, about 33% seen once. The record originates from a study of T cell repertoires in cytomegalovirus infection. Study at large: Researchers turned to recently identified HLA-C-restricted CMV epitopes as well as well-studied HLA-B-restricted ones. A matching HLA type, together with CMV infection, was signaled by public TCR beta signatures. Overall study findings and caveats: Predominance within the ex vivo response was attributable to HLA-C-restricted CMV-specific TCR beta clonotypes. Summed frequency of shared TCR beta families picked out CMV carriers who also had the relevant HLA.

The clonotype was recovered from a human donor in good health (CMV status not recorded). Some clones in this sample may be carry-over from other donors' samples. This specimen consisted of cultured CD8+ T cells from PBMCs, obtained from culture after CMV antigen stimulation.

CDR3 nucleotides: TGTGCCAGCAGCTTCACGCGGGGGGGCTCCTACAATGAGCAGTTCTTC. The encoded protein is CASSFTRGGSYNEQFF. The chain uses TRBV7-8 and TRBJ2-1, with 9 nucleotides matching TRBD2. The CDR3 runs 16 residues. Looked up from germline, CDR1 is SGHVS and CDR2 is FQNEAQ. Losses at the gene ends were 3 bases for V and 0 bases for J; bases not matched to a gene: 3. The full variable domain, in which reference TRBV7-8 and TRBJ2-1 provide the parts outside the CDR3, is GAGVSQSPRYKVAKRGQDVALRCDPISGHVSLFWYQQALGQGPEFLTYFQNEAQLDKSGLPSDRFFAERPEGSVSTLKIQRTQQEDSAVYLCASSFTRGGSYNEQFFGPGTRLTVL.